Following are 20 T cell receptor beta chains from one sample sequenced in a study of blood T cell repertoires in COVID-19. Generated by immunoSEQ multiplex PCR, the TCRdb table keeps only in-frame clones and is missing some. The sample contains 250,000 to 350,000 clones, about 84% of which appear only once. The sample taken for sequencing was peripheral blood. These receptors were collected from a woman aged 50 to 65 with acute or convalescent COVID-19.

The DNA of the CDR3 is TGCGCCAGCAGCTCCTTAGCGGGAGAGGACGAGCAGTACTTC. Translating it yields CASSSLAGEDEQYF. The chain links TRBV5-1 to TRBJ2-7; 9 bases line up with TRBD2. The CDR3 sequence is 14 residues long. The V gene end was trimmed by 3 bases and the J gene end by 5 bases; junction bases not matched to a gene: 6. CDR1 is SGHRS, CDR2 YFSETQ, per germline.

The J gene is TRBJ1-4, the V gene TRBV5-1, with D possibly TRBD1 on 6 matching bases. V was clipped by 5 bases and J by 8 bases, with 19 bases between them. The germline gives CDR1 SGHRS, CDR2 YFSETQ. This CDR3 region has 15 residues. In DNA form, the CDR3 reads TGCGCCAGCAGTTTTGTTGGGGACATCGACGAAAAACTGTTTTTT. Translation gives CASSFVGDIDEKLFF.

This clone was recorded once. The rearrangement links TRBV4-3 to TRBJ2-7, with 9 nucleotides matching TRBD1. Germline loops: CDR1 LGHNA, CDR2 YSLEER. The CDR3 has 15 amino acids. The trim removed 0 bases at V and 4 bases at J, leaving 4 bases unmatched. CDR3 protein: CASSQDLGQGYEQYF. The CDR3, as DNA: TGCGCCAGCAGCCAAGATTTGGGACAGGGTTACGAGCAGTACTTC.

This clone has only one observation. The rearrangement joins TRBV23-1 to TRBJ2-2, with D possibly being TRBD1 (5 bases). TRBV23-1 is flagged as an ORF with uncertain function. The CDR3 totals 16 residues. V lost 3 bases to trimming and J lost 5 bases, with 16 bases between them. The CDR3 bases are TGCGCCAGCAGTCATTATCAGGGCACTAATACCGGGGAGCTGTTTTTT. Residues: CASSHYQGTNTGELFF.

CDR3 bases: TGTGCCAGCACACTCGACAGCGTAAGTAATCAGCCCCAGCATTTT. It translates to CASTLDSVSNQPQHF. V and J are TRBV6-6 and TRBJ1-5, with D possibly being TRBD1 (5 bases). Trimming left V 7 bases short and J 4 bases short, with 17 bases between. CDR3 size: 15 residues. Germline V gene sequence: CDR1 MNHNY, CDR2 SVGAGI (reference sequence).

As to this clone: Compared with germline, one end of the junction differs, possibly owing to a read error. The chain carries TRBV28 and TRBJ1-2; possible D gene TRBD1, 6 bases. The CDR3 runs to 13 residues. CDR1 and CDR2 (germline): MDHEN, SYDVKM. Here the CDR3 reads CASSPGTRGQISF. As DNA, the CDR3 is TGTGCCAGCAGTCCAGGCACCCGCGGACAGATTAGCTTC.

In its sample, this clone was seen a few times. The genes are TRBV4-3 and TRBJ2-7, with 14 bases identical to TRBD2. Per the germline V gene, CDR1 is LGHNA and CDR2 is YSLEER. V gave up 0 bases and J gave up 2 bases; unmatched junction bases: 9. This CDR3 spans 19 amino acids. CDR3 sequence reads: CASSQEIPGLAGEAYEQYF. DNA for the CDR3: TGCGCCAGCAGCCAAGAAATCCCGGGACTAGCGGGAGAAGCCTACGAGCAGTACTTC.

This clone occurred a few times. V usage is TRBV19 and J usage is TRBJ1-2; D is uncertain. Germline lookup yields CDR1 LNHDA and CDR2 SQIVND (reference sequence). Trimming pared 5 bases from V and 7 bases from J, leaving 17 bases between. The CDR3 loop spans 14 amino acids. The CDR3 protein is CASSFGLFTAGYTF. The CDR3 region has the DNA TGTGCCAGTAGTTTTGGACTGTTCACGGCTGGCTACACCTTC.

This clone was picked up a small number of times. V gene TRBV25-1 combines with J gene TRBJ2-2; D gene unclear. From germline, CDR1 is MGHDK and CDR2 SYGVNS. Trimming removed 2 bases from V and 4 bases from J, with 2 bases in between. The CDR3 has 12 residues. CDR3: CASSELTGELFF. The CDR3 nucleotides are TGTGCCAGCAGTGAACTCACCGGGGAGCTGTTTTTT.

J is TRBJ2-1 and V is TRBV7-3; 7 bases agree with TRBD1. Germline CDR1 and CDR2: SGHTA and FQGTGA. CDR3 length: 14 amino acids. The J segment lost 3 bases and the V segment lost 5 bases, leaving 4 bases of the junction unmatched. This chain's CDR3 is CASSPRTGYNEQFF. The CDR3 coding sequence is TGTGCCAGCAGCCCACGGACAGGCTACAATGAGCAGTTCTTC.

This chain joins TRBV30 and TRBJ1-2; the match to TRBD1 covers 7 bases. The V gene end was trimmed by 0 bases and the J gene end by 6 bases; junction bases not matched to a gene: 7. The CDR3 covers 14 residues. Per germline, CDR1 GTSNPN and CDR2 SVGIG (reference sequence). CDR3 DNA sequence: TGTGCCTGGAGTGTCCTAACCGGGACAGATGGCTACACCTTC. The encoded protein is CAWSVLTGTDGYTF.

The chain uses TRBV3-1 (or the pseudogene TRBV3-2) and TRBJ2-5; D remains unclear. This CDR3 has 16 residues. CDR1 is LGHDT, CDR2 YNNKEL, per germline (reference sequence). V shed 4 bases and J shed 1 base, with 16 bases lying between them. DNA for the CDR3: TGTGCCAGCAGCCCGGTCATCACCCAAGCCCAAGAGACCCAGTACTTC. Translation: CASSPVITQAQETQYF.

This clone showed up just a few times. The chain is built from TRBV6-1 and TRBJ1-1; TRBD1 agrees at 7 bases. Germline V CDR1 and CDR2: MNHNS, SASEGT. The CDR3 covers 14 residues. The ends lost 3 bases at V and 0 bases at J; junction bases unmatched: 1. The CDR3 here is CASSEGTVNTEAFF. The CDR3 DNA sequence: TGTGCCAGCAGTGAGGGGACAGTGAACACTGAAGCTTTCTTT.

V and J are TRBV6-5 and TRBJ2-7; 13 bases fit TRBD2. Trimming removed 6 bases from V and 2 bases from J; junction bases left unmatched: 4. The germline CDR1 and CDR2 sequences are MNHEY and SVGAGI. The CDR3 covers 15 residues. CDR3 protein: CASRPGLAGPYEQYF. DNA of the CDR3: TGTGCCAGCAGGCCGGGACTAGCGGGACCCTACGAGCAGTACTTC.

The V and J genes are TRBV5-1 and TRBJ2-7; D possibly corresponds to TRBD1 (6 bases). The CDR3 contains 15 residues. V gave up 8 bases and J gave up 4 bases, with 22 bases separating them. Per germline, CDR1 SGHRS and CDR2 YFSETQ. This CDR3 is CASRTARGISYEQYF. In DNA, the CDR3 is TGCGCCAGTCGGACAGCTCGGGGTATCTCGTACGAGCAGTACTTC.

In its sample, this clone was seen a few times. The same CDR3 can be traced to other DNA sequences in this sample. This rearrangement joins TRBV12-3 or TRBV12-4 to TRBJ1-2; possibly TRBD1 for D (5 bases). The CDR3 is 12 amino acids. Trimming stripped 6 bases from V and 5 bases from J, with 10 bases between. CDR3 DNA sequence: TGTGCCAGCAGCCGGACATCGTATGGCTACACCTTC. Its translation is CASSRTSYGYTF.

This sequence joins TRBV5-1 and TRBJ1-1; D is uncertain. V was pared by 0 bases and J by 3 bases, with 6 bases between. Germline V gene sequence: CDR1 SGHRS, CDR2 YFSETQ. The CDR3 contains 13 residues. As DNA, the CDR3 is TGCGCCAGCAGCTTGGTTTCGGACACTGAAGCTTTCTTT. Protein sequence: CASSLVSDTEAFF.

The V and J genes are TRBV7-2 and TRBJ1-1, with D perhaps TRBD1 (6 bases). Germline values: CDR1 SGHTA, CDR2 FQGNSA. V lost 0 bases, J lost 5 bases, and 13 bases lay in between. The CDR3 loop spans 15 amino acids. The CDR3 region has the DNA TGTGCCAGCAGCTTAGCGCAAGGGGGGGCGACTGAAGCTTTCTTT. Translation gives CASSLAQGGATEAFF.

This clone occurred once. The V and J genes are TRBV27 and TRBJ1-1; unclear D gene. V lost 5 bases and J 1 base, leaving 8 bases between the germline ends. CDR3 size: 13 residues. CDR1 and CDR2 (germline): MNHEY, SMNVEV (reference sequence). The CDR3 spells CASSKGGNTEAFF. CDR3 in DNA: TGTGCCAGCAGTAAAGGAGGGAACACTGAAGCTTTCTTT.

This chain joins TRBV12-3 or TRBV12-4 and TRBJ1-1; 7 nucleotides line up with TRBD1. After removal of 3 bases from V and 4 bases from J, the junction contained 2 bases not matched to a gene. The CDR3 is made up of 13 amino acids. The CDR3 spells CASSFDRVTEAFF. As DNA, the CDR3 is TGTGCCAGCAGTTTCGACAGGGTCACTGAAGCTTTCTTT.